The entry below describes one TCR beta chain. The source of the sample is a study of blood T cell repertoires in COVID-19. The wider study: Samples of COVID-19 (acute and convalescent) were obtained from the United States, Italy and Spain. The cDNA or gDNA used as material had been derived from T cells, B-cell-depleted T cells, or PBMCs.

The authors' processing: Estimation of nucleated cell counts was performed using reference gene primer amplification. Data came from immunoSEQ multiplex PCR; TCRdb stores just in-frame clones and leaves some out. The DNA was the basis for D and trimming; V, J and clone size are from that table. The data contain about 70,000 clones, roughly 80% of them singletons. V lost 10 bases and J lost 3; bases outside the gene matches: 8. Germline V gives CDR1 MNHEY, CDR2 SVGAGI. The CDR3 is 14 amino acids. The V and J genes are TRBV6-5 and TRBJ2-3; 9 bases are a match to TRBD2. Source material: peripheral blood. This TCR was recovered from a man between 70 and 80 years old who had recovered from COVID-19. In nucleotides, the CDR3 is TGTGCCACCGAAGCGGGGGGTACGACAGATACGCAGTATTTT. Encoded protein: CATEAGGTTDTQYF.